This T cell receptor beta chain was documented in a study of blood T cell repertoires in COVID-19. Study-wide context: Acute and convalescent COVID-19 specimens originated in the United States, Italy and Spain.

Trimming took off 2 bases at V and 0 bases at J, with 7 bases between the two ends. Germline-derived CDR1 and CDR2 are LGHNT and FRNRAP. This CDR3 is 14 amino acids long. Sequenced by immunoSEQ multiplex PCR; TCRdb stores in-frame clones only, minus some. This sample yields about 33,000 clones, of which 78% are seen a single time; 16% belongs to the top ten. The rearrangement uses TRBV12-5 and TRBJ1-1; no clear D. The TCR sequence derives from a man in his 70s with acute or convalescent COVID-19. The sample was peripheral blood. The CDR3 coding sequence is TGTGCTAGTGGTTTGAGCAGGATGAACACTGAAGCTTTCTTT. It yields the protein CASGLSRMNTEAFF. Full variable domain (rest looked up from reference TRBV12-5 and TRBJ1-1): DARVTQTPRHKVTEMGQEVTMRCQPILGHNTVFWYRQTMMQGLELLAYFRNRAPLDDSGMPKDRFSAEMPDATLATLKIQPSEPRDSAVYFCASGLSRMNTEAFFGQGTRLTVV.